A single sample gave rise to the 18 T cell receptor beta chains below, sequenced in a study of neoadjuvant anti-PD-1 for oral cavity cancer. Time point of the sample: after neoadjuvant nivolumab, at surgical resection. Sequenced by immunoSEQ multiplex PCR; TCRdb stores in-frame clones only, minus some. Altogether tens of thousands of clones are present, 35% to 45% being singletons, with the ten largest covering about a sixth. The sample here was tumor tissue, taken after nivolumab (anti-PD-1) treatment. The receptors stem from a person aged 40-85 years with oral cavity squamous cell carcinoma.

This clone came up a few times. The CDR3 is CASSPLQGGYTF. Here the CDR3 DNA reads TGTGCCAGCTCACCGTTACAGGGGGGCTACACCTTC. The chain couples TRBV18 to TRBJ1-2, with 7 bases matching TRBD1. This CDR3 comprises 12 residues. After removal of 3 bases from V and 8 bases from J, the junction contained 3 bases not matched to a gene. The germline gives CDR1 KGHSH, CDR2 LQKENI.

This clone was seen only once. CDR3: CASSSTGSGTDTQYF. The CDR3 region has the DNA TGTGCCAGCAGTTCAACAGGGTCTGGCACAGATACGCAGTATTTT. The chain has TRBV27 and TRBJ2-3; D perhaps matches TRBD1 (6 bases). There are 15 residues in the CDR3. Per the germline V gene, CDR1 is MNHEY and CDR2 is SMNVEV (reference sequence). V lost 4 bases and J lost 1, with 12 bases in between.

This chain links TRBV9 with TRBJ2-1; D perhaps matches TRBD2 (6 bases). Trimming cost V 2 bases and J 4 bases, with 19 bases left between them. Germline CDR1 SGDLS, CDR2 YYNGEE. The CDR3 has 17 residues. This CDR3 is CASSVLDGTAVYNEQFF. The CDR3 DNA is TGTGCCAGCAGCGTCTTGGACGGGACTGCTGTGTACAATGAGCAGTTCTTC.

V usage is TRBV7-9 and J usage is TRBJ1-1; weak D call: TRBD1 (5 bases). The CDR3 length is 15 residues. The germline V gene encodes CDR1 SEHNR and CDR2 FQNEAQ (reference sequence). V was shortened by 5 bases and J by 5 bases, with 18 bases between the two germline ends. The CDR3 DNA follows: TGTGCCAGCAGCCCGCCCGGGCTGAAGGGGACTGAAGCTTTCTTT. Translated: CASSPPGLKGTEAFF.

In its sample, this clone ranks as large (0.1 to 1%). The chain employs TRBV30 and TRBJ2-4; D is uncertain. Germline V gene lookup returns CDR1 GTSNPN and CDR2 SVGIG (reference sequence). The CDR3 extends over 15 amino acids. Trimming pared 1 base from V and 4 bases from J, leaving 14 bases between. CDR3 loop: CAWSAPDGVKNIQYF. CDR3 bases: TGTGCCTGGAGTGCCCCAGACGGAGTGAAAAACATTCAGTACTTC.

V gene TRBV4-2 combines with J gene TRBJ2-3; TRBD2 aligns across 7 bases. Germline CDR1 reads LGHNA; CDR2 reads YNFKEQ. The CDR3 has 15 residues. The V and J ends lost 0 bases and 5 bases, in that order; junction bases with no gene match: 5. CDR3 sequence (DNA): TGTGCCAGCAGCCAAGATTGGGCTAGCGGAGATACGCAGTATTTT. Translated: CASSQDWASGDTQYF.

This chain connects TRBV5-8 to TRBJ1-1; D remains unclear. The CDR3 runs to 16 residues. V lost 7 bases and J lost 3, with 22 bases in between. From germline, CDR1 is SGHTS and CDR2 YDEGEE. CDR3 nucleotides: TGTGCCAGCTTACCTTATTCGGGCGGGAGACACACTGAAGCTTTCTTT. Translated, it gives CASLPYSGGRHTEAFF.

CDR3 sequence: CAWSAYDSPLHF. DNA of the CDR3: TGTGCCTGGAGTGCCTACGATTCACCCCTCCACTTT. This chain uses TRBV30 with TRBJ1-6; D uncertain. The V gene's germline CDR1 is GTSNPN and CDR2 SVGIG (reference sequence). V was pared by 1 base and J by 8 bases, with 6 bases between. This CDR3 spans 12 amino acids.

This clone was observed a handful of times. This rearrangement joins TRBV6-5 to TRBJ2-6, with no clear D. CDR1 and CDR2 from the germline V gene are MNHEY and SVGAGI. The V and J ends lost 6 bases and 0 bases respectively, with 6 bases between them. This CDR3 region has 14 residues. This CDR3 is CASRDYSGANVLTF. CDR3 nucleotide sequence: TGTGCCAGCAGGGATTACTCTGGGGCCAACGTCCTGACTTTC.

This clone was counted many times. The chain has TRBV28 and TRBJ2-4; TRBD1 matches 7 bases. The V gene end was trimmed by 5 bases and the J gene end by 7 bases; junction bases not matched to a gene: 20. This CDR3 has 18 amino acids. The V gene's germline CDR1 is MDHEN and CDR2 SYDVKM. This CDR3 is CASSPSESGGVRRNIQYF. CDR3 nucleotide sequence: TGTGCCAGCAGTCCCTCTGAGTCAGGGGGAGTTCGTCGGAACATTCAGTACTTC.

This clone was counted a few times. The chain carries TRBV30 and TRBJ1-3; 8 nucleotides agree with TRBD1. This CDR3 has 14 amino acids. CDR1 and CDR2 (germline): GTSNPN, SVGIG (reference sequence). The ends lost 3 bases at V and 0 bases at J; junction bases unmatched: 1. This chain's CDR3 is CAWRDRVSGNTIYF. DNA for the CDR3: TGTGCCTGGAGGGACAGGGTCTCTGGAAACACCATATATTTT.

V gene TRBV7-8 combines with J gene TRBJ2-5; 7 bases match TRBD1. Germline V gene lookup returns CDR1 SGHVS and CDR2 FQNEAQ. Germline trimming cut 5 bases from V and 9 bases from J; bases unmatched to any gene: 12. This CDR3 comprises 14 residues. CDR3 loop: CASSLRGLLGAQYF. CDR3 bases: TGTGCCAGCAGCCTAAGGGGGCTATTAGGGGCCCAGTACTTC.

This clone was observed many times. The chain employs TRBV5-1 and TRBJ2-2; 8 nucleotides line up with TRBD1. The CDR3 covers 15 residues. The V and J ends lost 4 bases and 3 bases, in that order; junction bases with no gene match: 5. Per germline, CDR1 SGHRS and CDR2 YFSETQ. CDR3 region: CASSTRQGYTGELFF. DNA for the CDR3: TGCGCCAGCAGCACACGACAGGGGTACACCGGGGAGCTGTTTTTT.

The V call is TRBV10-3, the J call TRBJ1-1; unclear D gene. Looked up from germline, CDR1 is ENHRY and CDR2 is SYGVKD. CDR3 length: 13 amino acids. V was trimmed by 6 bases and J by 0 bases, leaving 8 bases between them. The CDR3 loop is CAIRADMNTEAFF. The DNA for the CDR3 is TGTGCCATCAGAGCAGACATGAACACTGAAGCTTTCTTT.

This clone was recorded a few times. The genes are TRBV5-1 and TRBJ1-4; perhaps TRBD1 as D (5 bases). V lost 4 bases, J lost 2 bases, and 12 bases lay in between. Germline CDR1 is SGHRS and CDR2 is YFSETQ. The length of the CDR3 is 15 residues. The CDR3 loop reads CASSRRRDTNEKLFF. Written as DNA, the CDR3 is TGCGCCAGCAGCCGACGCCGGGACACTAATGAAAAACTGTTTTTT.

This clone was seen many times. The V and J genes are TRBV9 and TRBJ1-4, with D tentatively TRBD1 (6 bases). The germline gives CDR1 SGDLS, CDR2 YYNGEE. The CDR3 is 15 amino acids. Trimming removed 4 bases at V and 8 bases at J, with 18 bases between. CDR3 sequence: CASSPGGRAGEKLFF. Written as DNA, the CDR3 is TGTGCCAGCAGCCCGGGGGGGCGAGCAGGGGAAAAACTGTTTTTT.

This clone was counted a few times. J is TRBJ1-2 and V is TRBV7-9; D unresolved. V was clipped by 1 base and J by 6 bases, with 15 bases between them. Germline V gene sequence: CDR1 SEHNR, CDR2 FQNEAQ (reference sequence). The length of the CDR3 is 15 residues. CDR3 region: CASSLVFQGPDGYTF. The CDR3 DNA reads TGTGCCAGCAGCTTAGTGTTCCAAGGCCCGGATGGCTACACCTTC.

The CDR3 spells CASSLRGNEKLFF. The CDR3 bases are TGTGCCAGCAGCCTCAGGGGGAATGAAAAACTGTTTTTT. V is TRBV5-6 and J is TRBJ1-4, with TRBD1 identical over 7 bases. This CDR3 has 13 residues. Germline CDR1 and CDR2: SGHDT and YYEEEE. Trimming removed 4 bases from V and 5 bases from J; junction bases left unmatched: 2.